The rows below give T cell receptor beta chains drawn from one sample of a study of T cells in Graves' hyperthyroidism and ophthalmopathy. TCRdb processed the multiplex PCR reads anew with MiXCR; each CDR3 protein has one entry. This sample has 500,000 to 600,000 distinct CDR3 sequences, with roughly 21% found just once. Sequenced input: blood. These receptors all stem from a man in his forties or fifties with Graves' ophthalmopathy. Both conserved end residues are part of each CDR3. D genes are given only for firm matches. Not every row has a clone size; where given, it reads once, few, many or a size class.

CDR3 length | clone size | J gene | D gene | V gene | CDR3 DNA | CDR3 protein
15 | NA | TRBJ1-2 | TRBD1 | TRBV15 | TGTGCCACCAGCAGCAGAGTAGGGCAGGGGGAGGGCTACACCTTC | CATSSRVGQGEGYTF
12 | few | TRBJ2-5 | NA | TRBV2 | TGTGCCAGCAACGGTAATAGAGAGACCCAGTACTTC | CASNGNRETQYF
11 | NA | TRBJ2-5 | NA | TRBV20-1 | TGCAGTGCTAGTTCTGAAGAGACCCAGTACTTC | CSASSEETQYF
17 | NA | TRBJ2-3 | TRBD2 | TRBV5-6 | TGTGCCAGCCGACTTGAACTAACGGGGGGGCCCACAGATACGCAGTATTTT | CASRLELTGGPTDTQYF
18 | once | TRBJ2-3 | TRBD2 | TRBV29-1 | TGCAGCGTCGAACTAGCGGGATTCTGGGAAGGTTACATGGATACGCAGTATTTT | CSVELAGFWEGYMDTQYF
13 | NA | TRBJ2-5 | NA | TRBV4-2 | TGTGCCAGCAGCCCGAGTAATGGGGAGACCCAGTACTTC | CASSPSNGETQYF
14 | NA | TRBJ2-2 | TRBD1 | TRBV13 | TGTGCCAGCAGGGGGACAGGTTACACCGGGGAGCTGTTTTTT | CASRGTGYTGELFF
13 | few | TRBJ1-2 | NA | TRBV19 | TGTGCCAGTAGTACACTGACGGTCTATGGCTACACCTTC | CASSTLTVYGYTF
16 | NA | TRBJ2-5 | NA | TRBV6-2/TRBV6-3 | TGTGCCAGCAGTTACTCGATAGCCCCTCGACAAGAGACCCAGTACTTC | CASSYSIAPRQETQYF
18 | NA | TRBJ1-2 | NA | TRBV11-2 | TGTGCCAGCAGCTTATTTTATCTGGTGGGAGGACTTGACTATGGCTACACCTTC | CASSLFYLVGGLDYGYTF
14 | few | TRBJ1-2 | NA | TRBV27 | TGTGCCAGCAGTTTAAGGGGATCTTACTATGGCTACACCTTC | CASSLRGSYYGYTF
12 | few | TRBJ2-1 | TRBD1 | TRBV10-1 | TGCGCCACGGGACAGGGCAGGGGTGAGCAGTTCTTC | CATGQGRGEQFF
15 | many | TRBJ2-1 | NA | TRBV12-3/TRBV12-4 | TGTGCCAGCAGGAGACGGACGGGTGGGGACAATGAGCAGTTCTTC | CASRRRTGGDNEQFF
17 | few | TRBJ2-5 | TRBD1 | TRBV4-1 | TGCGCCAGCAGCCCTGGACAGGGGGCCTCTTCACAAGAGACCCAGTACTTC | CASSPGQGASSQETQYF
14 | few | TRBJ2-2 | NA | TRBV6-1 | TGTGCCAGCAGGGGAAGCCGGTTCACCGGGGAGCTGTTTTTT | CASRGSRFTGELFF
16 | many | TRBJ2-1 | TRBD2 | TRBV7-3 | TGTGCCAGCAGTTCGAGCGGGGGGGCTTCCTACAATGAGCAGTTCTTC | CASSSSGGASYNEQFF
12 | NA | TRBJ2-2 | NA | TRBV6-1 | TGTGCCAGCGGGACTCTTGCCGGGGAGCTGTTTTTT | CASGTLAGELFF
15 | NA | TRBJ1-2 | TRBD1 | TRBV7-8 | TGTGCCAGCAGCTTAGAGGGACAGGGGCTCTATGGCTACACCTTC | CASSLEGQGLYGYTF
11 | NA | TRBJ2-7 | NA | TRBV29-1 | TGCAGCGCCCTCGGTGGTGGCGAGCAGTACTTC | CSALGGGEQYF
13 | many | TRBJ2-5 | NA | TRBV5-1 | TGCGCCAGCAGCTTGGACAACCAAGAGACCCAGTACTTC | CASSLDNQETQYF
15 | few | TRBJ2-7 | NA | TRBV9 | TGTGCCAGCAGCGTAGGTGGGGCTTGGCTCGACGAGCAGTACTTC | CASSVGGAWLDEQYF
15 | NA | TRBJ1-5 | TRBD1 | TRBV6-1 | TGTGCCAGCAGTACCGGGACAGGCGTTGATCAGCCCCAGCATTTT | CASSTGTGVDQPQHF
16 | few | TRBJ2-3 | NA | TRBV24-1 | TGTGCCACCAGTGATTTCTCAGGGGATATGGCAGATACGCAGTATTTT | CATSDFSGDMADTQYF
14 | NA | TRBJ2-2 | TRBD1 | TRBV29-1 | TGCAGCGTTTCGGACAGGGCAAACACCGGGGAGCTGTTTTTT | CSVSDRANTGELFF
13 | many | TRBJ2-1 | NA | TRBV7-9 | TGTGCCAGCAGCTCAACTGTGGTGAATGAGCAGTTCTTC | CASSSTVVNEQFF
15 | NA | TRBJ2-7 | NA | TRBV7-9 | TGTGCCAGCAGCGTACGGGAGTTAGCGGACAATGAGCAGTACTTC | CASSVRELADNEQYF
14 | many | TRBJ1-1 | TRBD1 | TRBV7-2 | TGTGCCAGCAGCCGTGACAGGGCCGGCACTGAAGCTTTCTTT | CASSRDRAGTEAFF
13 | many | TRBJ2-2 | NA | TRBV7-9 | TGTGCCAGCAGCTTAGAAGTGTCCGGGGAGCTGTTTTTT | CASSLEVSGELFF
18 | few | TRBJ2-5 | TRBD2 | TRBV7-2 | TGTGCCAGCAACCCACATTCTGGGACTAGCGGGACCCGTGAGACCCAGTACTTC | CASNPHSGTSGTRETQYF
14 | NA | TRBJ2-5 | NA | TRBV5-1 | TGCGCCAGCAGCTCCGGGAGAGCGGAAGAGACCCAGTACTTC | CASSSGRAEETQYF
16 | many | TRBJ2-7 | TRBD2 | TRBV28 | TGTGCCAGCCGCCGTGAGACTAGCGGGAGACTGTACGAGCAGTACTTC | CASRRETSGRLYEQYF
14 | NA | TRBJ1-4 | NA | TRBV28 | TGTGCCAGCAGTTTACAGGGCCGTAATGAAAAACTGTTTTTT | CASSLQGRNEKLFF
16 | NA | TRBJ2-1 | TRBD2 | TRBV20-1 | TGCAGTGCTAGAGATCTCCAGCGGGAGTACTACAATGAGCAGTTCTTC | CSARDLQREYYNEQFF
14 | many | TRBJ2-5 | NA | TRBV20-1 | TGCAGTGCTAGAGTGGAGGGGGTAACGGAGACCCAGTACTTC | CSARVEGVTETQYF
16 | many | TRBJ2-3 | TRBD2 | TRBV7-2 | TGTGCCAGCATCCAGGTAGCGGGGGCCCGCACAGATACGCAGTATTTT | CASIQVAGARTDTQYF
15 | few | TRBJ1-5 | NA | TRBV12-3/TRBV12-4 | TGTGCCAGCAGTTCCCGGGGGGATTGGAATCAGCCCCAGCATTTT | CASSSRGDWNQPQHF
17 | many | TRBJ2-1 | TRBD2 | TRBV28 | TGTGCCAGCAGTCTCCCTCTCGCGGGAGGAAAGTACAATGAGCAGTTCTTC | CASSLPLAGGKYNEQFF
13 | many | TRBJ2-7 | NA | TRBV7-2 | TGTGCCAGCAGCTTAGGTTATGCGCGGGAGCAGTACTTC | CASSLGYAREQYF
16 | few | TRBJ2-7 | NA | TRBV7-3 | TGTGCCAGCAGCCTACAATGGGTAGGGGCCTCCTACGAGCAGTACTTC | CASSLQWVGASYEQYF
14 | many | TRBJ1-6 | NA | TRBV3-1 | TGCGCCAGCAGCCGAGGGACGGGGAATTCACCCCTCCACTTT | CASSRGTGNSPLHF
13 | NA | TRBJ1-5 | NA | TRBV6-2/TRBV6-3 | TGTGCCAGCAGCCCACAGAAGTATCAGCCCCAGCATTTT | CASSPQKYQPQHF
15 | many | TRBJ2-1 | NA | TRBV11-3 | TGTGCCAGCAGCTTAAAAGCGGATATCTACAATGAGCAGTTCTTC | CASSLKADIYNEQFF
14 | few | TRBJ1-5 | NA | TRBV20-1 | TGCAGTGCTTCCCGGCAGTCTAGCAATCAGCCCCAGCATTTT | CSASRQSSNQPQHF
13 | once | TRBJ2-5 | TRBD2 | TRBV30 | TGTGCCCGGATGTCTAGCGGACAAGAGACCCAGTACTTC | CARMSSGQETQYF
17 | many | TRBJ2-7 | NA | TRBV7-6 | TGTGCCAGCAGCCAACAGATCGTCGGCATGCCAACCTACGAGCAGTACTTC | CASSQQIVGMPTYEQYF
15 | few | TRBJ2-3 | NA | TRBV6-2/TRBV6-3 | TGTGCCAGCAGTTACTCTCCCCACAGCACAGATACGCAGTATTTT | CASSYSPHSTDTQYF
14 | few | TRBJ1-2 | NA | TRBV15 | TGTGCCACCAGTACCCGGACAGAAACTTATGGCTACACCTTC | CATSTRTETYGYTF
18 | many | TRBJ2-1 | NA | TRBV6-2/TRBV6-3 | TGTGCCAGCAGTTACTCTGCCTTCCCGGGGCGGGCGGCGCATGAGCAGTTCTTC | CASSYSAFPGRAAHEQFF
12 | few | TRBJ1-2 | NA | TRBV7-2 | TGTGCCAGCAGCTCCCCTCTCCATGGCTACACCTTC | CASSSPLHGYTF
14 | NA | TRBJ1-6 | NA | TRBV9 | TGTGCCAGCAGCGAGTTCTATAGGAATTCACCCCTCCACTTT | CASSEFYRNSPLHF
15 | many | TRBJ2-3 | TRBD2 | TRBV7-2 | TGTGCCAGCAGCACACTAGCGTCGGGAAGGGTTACGCAGTATTTT | CASSTLASGRVTQYF
12 | many | TRBJ1-2 | NA | TRBV20-1 | TGCAGTGCTTCAGACAGCCTCTATGGCTACACCTTC | CSASDSLYGYTF
17 | many | TRBJ2-7 | NA | TRBV5-1 | TGCGCCAGCAGCTTGGAGCGGATGGAGCAGGGCCCCTACGAGCAGTACTTC | CASSLERMEQGPYEQYF
13 | NA | TRBJ2-7 | NA | TRBV2 | TGTGCCAGCACCCGGACGCCTTCCTACGAGCAGTACTTC | CASTRTPSYEQYF
14 | NA | TRBJ1-1 | NA | TRBV20-1 | TGCAGTGCCACGAAGACAGTATCGGGCACTGAAGCTTTCTTT | CSATKTVSGTEAFF
13 | many | TRBJ2-5 | NA | TRBV18 | TGTGCCAGCTCAACAGGGTCCAAAGAGACCCAGTACTTC | CASSTGSKETQYF
16 | many | TRBJ2-3 | TRBD1 | TRBV7-8 | TGTGCCACCTCATCCCCCGGGACAGGCGACCGAACTACGCAGTATTTT | CATSSPGTGDRTTQYF
14 | few | TRBJ2-1 | NA | TRBV28 | TGTGCCAGTAAGGGACTGATATACTACAATGAGCAGTTCTTC | CASKGLIYYNEQFF
15 | few | TRBJ1-1 | NA | TRBV25-1 | TGTGCCAGCAGTGAGGGCAGGGGTCGGAGCACTGAAGCTTTCTTT | CASSEGRGRSTEAFF